The 32 T cell receptor beta chains below were found in one sample sequenced in a study of cytomegalovirus exposure and HLA in healthy donors. Profiling relied on immunoSEQ multiplex PCR, and the TCRdb table lists in-frame clones only, not all of them. This table holds roughly 330,000 clones, roughly 87% found once. Material for sequencing was PBMCs. The source is a woman aged 25 to 39 in good health and CMV-seropositive.

This clone was observed a handful of times. V is TRBV28 and J is TRBJ1-2, with D perhaps TRBD1 (6 bases). The germline V gene has CDR1 MDHEN and CDR2 SYDVKM. V lost 5 bases to trimming and J lost 0 bases, with 22 bases between them. This CDR3 is built from 18 residues. DNA for the CDR3: TGTGCCAGCAGTGGGCCAATCTCGACAGGACCGACTAACTATGGCTACACCTTC. Its translation: CASSGPISTGPTNYGYTF.

The V and J genes are TRBV4-3 and TRBJ2-7; D unclear. The germline CDR1 and CDR2 sequences are LGHNA and YSLEER. This CDR3 spans 15 amino acids. V dropped 1 base and J dropped 0 bases, with 10 bases sitting between them. The CDR3 protein is CASSQVGDSSYEQYF. In DNA form, the CDR3 reads TGCGCCAGCAGCCAAGTAGGTGATAGCTCCTACGAGCAGTACTTC.

This sequence joins TRBV5-1 and TRBJ1-2; no firm D call. The CDR3 loop spans 12 amino acids. V was shortened by 0 bases and J by 7 bases, with 7 bases between the two germline ends. Per the germline V gene, CDR1 is SGHRS and CDR2 is YFSETQ. The CDR3 nucleotides are TGCGCCAGCAGCTTGGTGGGTATTGGCTACACCTTC. This codes for CASSLVGIGYTF.

Worth noting for this clone: Other DNA sequences in this sample translate to the same CDR3. The rearrangement joins TRBV4-3 to TRBJ2-2; D is uncertain. The CDR3 is 13 amino acids. Between the trimmed V and J ends, which lost 1 base and 6 bases, there was a span of 6 bases. The V gene's germline CDR1 is LGHNA and CDR2 YSLEER. The CDR3 sequence is CASSQGVPGELFF. The CDR3 DNA reads TGCGCCAGCAGCCAAGGGGTCCCCGGGGAGCTGTTTTTT.

J is TRBJ1-4 and V is TRBV7-6; D is perhaps TRBD1 (5 bases). The V gene's germline CDR1 is SGHVS and CDR2 FNYEAQ. The V end was cut by 5 bases, the J end by 8 bases, with 12 bases between. The CDR3 has 13 amino acids. The CDR3 here is CASSKTDLEKLFF. CDR3 coding DNA: TGTGCCAGCAGCAAGACAGACCTAGAAAAACTGTTTTTT. Full variable domain (outside the CDR3, taken from reference TRBV7-6 and TRBJ1-4): GAGVSQSPRYKVTKRGQDVALRCDPISGHVSLYWYRQALGQGPEFLTYFNYEAQQDKSGLPNDRFSAERPEGSISTLTIQRTEQRDSAMYRCASSKTDLEKLFFGSGTQLSVL.

V and J are TRBV7-2 and TRBJ2-3, with 7 bases fitting TRBD2. V gave up 3 bases and J gave up 2 bases; unmatched junction bases: 5. There are 15 residues in the CDR3. CDR1 is SGHTA and CDR2 is FQGNSA in the germline V gene. The CDR3 DNA reads as TGTGCCAGCAGCTTCCCCGGGACTACCACAGATACGCAGTATTTT. It translates to CASSFPGTTTDTQYF.

This sequence joins TRBV6-6 and TRBJ2-7; 14 nucleotides agree with TRBD2. The CDR3 extends over 16 amino acids. Germline V gene data show CDR1 as MNHNY and CDR2 as SVGAGI (reference sequence). J lost 2 bases, V lost 6 bases, and 6 bases had no gene match. CDR3 coding DNA: TGTGCCAGCAGGCCCGGGACTAGCGGGGGTACCTACGAGCAGTACTTC. Amino acid sequence: CASRPGTSGGTYEQYF.

This clone has a handful of counts. The chain links TRBV11-2 to TRBJ1-2, with 7 bases fitting TRBD1. The germline V gene has CDR1 SGHAT and CDR2 FQNNGV. V lost 4 bases to trimming and J lost 7 bases; unmatched junction nucleotides: 3. The CDR3 loop spans 12 amino acids. Here the CDR3 reads CASSSEGAGYTF. The DNA of the CDR3 is TGTGCCAGCAGCTCCGAGGGGGCTGGCTACACCTTC.

The CDR3 reads CASVAGTATDTQYF. CDR3 in DNA: TGTGCCAGCGTGGCCGGGACAGCCACAGATACGCAGTATTTT. V is TRBV2 and J is TRBJ2-3; 7 bases are a match to TRBD1. J was trimmed by 2 bases and V by 8 bases; bases with no gene match: 7. The CDR3 totals 14 residues. From germline, CDR1 is SNHLY and CDR2 FYNNEI.

The chain combines TRBV6-6 with TRBJ2-7, with 7 nucleotides matching TRBD1. J gave up 3 bases and V 4 bases, and 9 bases lay outside the gene matches. The CDR3 runs 15 residues. Germline V gives CDR1 MNHNY, CDR2 SVGAGI (reference sequence). CDR3 coding DNA: TGTGCCAGCAGTTCCCCGACAGGGAATTTCTACGAGCAGTACTTC. This gives the protein CASSSPTGNFYEQYF.

The genes are TRBV6-1 and TRBJ1-2; 7 bases are shared with TRBD1. Germline V lookup: CDR1 MNHNS, CDR2 SASEGT. After removal of 8 bases from V and 4 bases from J, the junction contained 13 bases not matched to a gene. This CDR3 region has 15 residues. CDR3 sequence (DNA): TGTGCCAGCCAAGTAATAGGGGGCAACGGCTATGGCTACACCTTC. It specifies CASQVIGGNGYGYTF.

This rearrangement joins TRBV5-4 to TRBJ2-1, with D perhaps TRBD1 (6 bases). Germline loops: CDR1 SGHNT, CDR2 YYREEE (reference sequence). The germline V and J ends were trimmed by 0 bases and 6 bases, with 13 bases remaining between them. The CDR3 length is 15 residues. The CDR3 here is CASSLGGPSPNEQFF. DNA of the CDR3: TGTGCCAGCAGCTTGGGGGGGCCTAGCCCCAATGAGCAGTTCTTC.

In DNA, the CDR3 is TGTGCCAGCAGCGACAGGGGGGGGCGCAGCTACGAGCAGTACTTC. This sequence encodes CASSDRGGRSYEQYF. This chain uses TRBV11-2 with TRBJ2-7, with 9 bases identical to TRBD1. CDR3 size: 15 residues. Unmatched junction bases numbered 8, after V lost 5 bases and J lost 3 bases. The germline V gene encodes CDR1 SGHAT and CDR2 FQNNGV.

The rearrangement uses TRBV27 and TRBJ2-1, with D unresolved. The CDR3 consists of 13 residues. Germline V gives CDR1 MNHEY, CDR2 SMNVEV (reference sequence). V lost 1 base, J lost 7 bases, and 8 bases lay in between. The CDR3, as DNA: TGTGCCAGCAGTTTATTGGCCCCAAATGAGCAGTTCTTC. Its translation is CASSLLAPNEQFF.

The chain links TRBV2 to TRBJ1-2; 9 bases are shared with TRBD1. In germline, CDR1 is SNHLY, CDR2 FYNNEI. Trimming removed 7 bases from V and 5 bases from J; junction bases left unmatched: 11. This CDR3 contains 15 residues. CDR3 sequence reads: CASTGPGTGLYGYTF. CDR3 nucleotide sequence: TGTGCCAGCACTGGTCCCGGGACAGGGTTGTATGGCTACACCTTC.

The V call is TRBV5-6, the J call TRBJ1-1; 12 nucleotides match TRBD1. This CDR3 contains 16 residues. Germline lookup yields CDR1 SGHDT and CDR2 YYEEEE. V shed 5 bases and J 4 bases; nucleotides not matched to a gene: 9. CDR3 bases: TGTGCCAGCAGGCAAACCGGGACAGGGGGCACCACTGAAGCTTTCTTT. It translates to CASRQTGTGGTTEAFF.

The chain combines TRBV6-5 with TRBJ2-7; no clear D gene. Germline CDR1 MNHEY, CDR2 SVGAGI. The V and J ends lost 0 bases and 13 bases respectively, with 13 bases between them. CDR3 size: 12 residues. This chain's CDR3 is CASSYSTGSPYF. CDR3 sequence (DNA): TGTGCCAGCAGTTACTCGACGGGCAGCCCTTACTTC.

The J gene is TRBJ2-1, the V gene TRBV5-1; D gene ambiguous. In germline, CDR1 is SGHRS, CDR2 YFSETQ. Trimming left V 4 bases short and J 0 bases short, with 8 bases between. The CDR3 is 14 residues long. The CDR3 here is CASSLASSYNEQFF. The DNA for the CDR3 is TGCGCCAGCAGCCTGGCAAGCTCCTACAATGAGCAGTTCTTC.

This chain uses TRBV30 with TRBJ2-1; D gene unclear. This CDR3 is built from 18 residues. The germline gives CDR1 GTSNPN, CDR2 SVGIG (reference sequence). Trimming removed 3 bases from V and 4 bases from J, with 25 bases in between. CDR3 DNA: TGTGCCTGGAGCTACACGAGGATCAACCTACCACTGTACAATGAGCAGTTCTTC. It is translated as CAWSYTRINLPLYNEQFF.

This chain uses TRBV7-8 with TRBJ1-6; D unclear. The germline CDR1 and CDR2 sequences are SGHVS and FQNEAQ. Trimming removed 2 bases at V and 2 bases at J, with 10 bases between. This CDR3 has 16 residues. DNA for the CDR3: TGTGCCAGCAGCTTAAACACAGAGGCCTATAATTCACCCCTCCACTTT. Residues: CASSLNTEAYNSPLHF.

The rearrangement joins TRBV28 to TRBJ2-7; TRBD1 matches at 8 bases. The germline V gene encodes CDR1 MDHEN and CDR2 SYDVKM. This CDR3 comprises 17 residues. V was pared by 3 bases and J by 2 bases, with 12 bases of the junction left unmatched. The DNA of the CDR3 is TGTGCCAGCAGTTTCGATCAAGGACAGGGTGTCCCCTACGAGCAGTACTTC. Translation gives CASSFDQGQGVPYEQYF. The full variable domain, with the rest looked up from reference TRBV28 and TRBJ2-7, is DVKVTQSSRYLVKRTGEKVFLECVQDMDHENMFWYRQDPGLGLRLIYFSYDVKMKEKGDIPEGYSVSREKKERFSLILESASTNQTSMYLCASSFDQGQGVPYEQYFGPGTRLTVT.

This chain links TRBV5-6 with TRBJ1-5, with no clear D. V lost 0 bases and J lost 8, with 15 bases in between. Germline V gene lookup returns CDR1 SGHDT and CDR2 YYEEEE. This CDR3 has 15 residues. The DNA of the CDR3 is TGTGCCAGCAGCTTGGCAGGCGGAGTAAACAAGCCCCAGCATTTT. Its translation: CASSLAGGVNKPQHF.

The J gene is TRBJ1-3, the V gene TRBV6-1, with 7 nucleotides matching TRBD1. The CDR3 contains 16 residues. V shed 4 bases, J shed 0 bases, and the junction held 6 bases outside the gene matches. Germline values: CDR1 MNHNS, CDR2 SASEGT. The CDR3 protein is CASSARQGSSGNTIYF. CDR3 coding DNA: TGTGCCAGCAGTGCCCGACAGGGAAGCTCTGGAAACACCATATATTTT.

The chain joins TRBV21-1 to TRBJ2-1. TRBV21-1 is listed as a pseudogene. This CDR3 is built from 13 residues. The CDR3 here is CASSKLTMHEQFF. The CDR3 nucleotides are TGTGCCAGCAGCAAACTCACGATGCATGAGCAGTTCTTC.

V is TRBV5-6 and J is TRBJ2-1; a weak D match, TRBD2 (6 bases). Trimming removed 0 bases at V and 14 bases at J, with 18 bases between. From germline, CDR1 is SGHDT and CDR2 YYEEEE. The CDR3 is made up of 14 amino acids. CDR3 sequence (DNA): TGTGCCAGCAGCTTGGTCGGGTTTGGCGGGACTGAGTTCTTC. This sequence encodes CASSLVGFGGTEFF. The full variable domain, in which reference TRBV5-6 and TRBJ2-1 provide the parts outside the CDR3, is DAGVTQSPTHLIKTRGQQVTLRCSPKSGHDTVSWYQQALGQGPQFIFQYYEEEERQRGNFPDRFSGHQFPNYSSELNVNALLLGDSALYLCASSLVGFGGTEFFGPGTRLTVL.

The rearrangement uses TRBV21-1 and TRBJ2-7. TRBV21-1 is a recognized pseudogene. The length of the CDR3 is 17 residues. CDR3 DNA sequence: TGTGCCAGCAGCGGACCCCACGGGCAGAGAAGCTCCTACGAGCAGTACTTC. It yields the protein CASSGPHGQRSSYEQYF.

CDR3 sequence reads: CASIGSLYGYTF. As DNA, the CDR3 is TGTGCCAGCATCGGGAGTCTCTATGGCTACACCTTC. The V gene is TRBV6-1, the J gene TRBJ1-2; D not resolved. Germline CDR1 reads MNHNS; CDR2 reads SASEGT. Trimming left V 7 bases short and J 4 bases short, with 10 bases between. The CDR3 spans 12 residues.

The V gene is TRBV23-1, the J gene TRBJ2-3; D may match TRBD1 or TRBD2 (6 bases each). TRBV23-1 is classed as an ORF, of uncertain function. The CDR3 has 16 residues. Trimming stripped 4 bases from V and 1 base from J, with 15 bases between. The CDR3 spells CASSLWGARGTDTQYF. CDR3 DNA: TGCGCCAGCAGTCTTTGGGGGGCGCGGGGCACAGATACGCAGTATTTT.

This rearrangement joins TRBV13 to TRBJ2-2, with 9 positions matching TRBD1. This CDR3 region has 14 residues. The junction had 3 bases not matched to a gene; V was cut back by 6 bases and J by 4 bases. Germline assignment: CDR1 PRHDT and CDR2 FYEKMQ (reference sequence). The CDR3, as DNA: TGTGCCAGCAGGACAGGGGGGGGCACCGGGGAGCTGTTTTTT. Amino acid sequence: CASRTGGGTGELFF. The entire variable domain, with the rest obtained from reference TRBV13 and TRBJ2-2, is as follows: AAGVIQSPRHLIKEKRETATLKCYPIPRHDTVYWYQQGPGQDPQFLISFYEKMQSDKGSIPDRFSAQQFSDYHSELNMSSLELGDSALYFCASRTGGGTGELFFGEGSRLTVL.

CDR3 amino acids: CSPGDNNEQFF. The CDR3 DNA follows: TGCAGTCCCGGGGATAACAATGAGCAGTTCTTC. This rearrangement joins TRBV20-1 to TRBJ2-1; the D gene is possibly TRBD2 (5 bases). The CDR3 runs 11 residues. Germline CDR1 and CDR2: DFQATT and SNEGSKA (reference sequence). Trimming removed 8 bases at V and 5 bases at J, with 10 bases between.

V gene TRBV7-3 combines with J gene TRBJ2-7; 11 bases fit TRBD1. CDR1 and CDR2 from the germline V gene are SGHTA and FQGTGA. V shed 4 bases, J shed 9 bases, and the junction held 8 bases outside the gene matches. The CDR3 totals 14 residues. The CDR3 region is CASSWTGGGDVQYF. DNA for the CDR3: TGTGCCAGCAGCTGGACAGGGGGCGGAGATGTGCAGTACTTC.

The genes are TRBV7-2 and TRBJ2-1; 9 bases are shared with TRBD2. The V segment lost 5 bases and the J segment 3 bases; nucleotides outside the gene matches: 5. This CDR3 comprises 15 residues. Germline V gene data show CDR1 as SGHTA and CDR2 as FQGNSA. CDR3 sequence (DNA): TGTGCCAGCAGCCCAACTAGCGGGTTCTACAATGAGCAGTTCTTC. Its translation: CASSPTSGFYNEQFF.